This T cell receptor beta chain was profiled in a study of blood T cell repertoires in COVID-19. Here immunoSEQ multiplex PCR was the method, and the copy in TCRdb shows in-frame clones only, minus some. The sample holds hundreds of thousands of clones; just over 85% are singletons and the top ten take about 1.7%. This clone was observed once. CDR3 length: 13 residues. Trimming took off 6 bases at V and 7 bases at J, with 13 bases between the two ends. Germline V lookup: CDR1 SGHTA, CDR2 FQGNSA. The source of this sequence is a man between 40 and 49 years old who had recovered from COVID-19. Sequencing input: PBMCs or T cells enriched from blood (not recorded which). The V and J genes are TRBV7-2 and TRBJ2-1; possible D gene TRBD2, 5 bases. CDR3 nucleotides: TGTGCCAGCAGACCTAGCCCGGGAAATGAGCAGTTCTTC. This encodes CASRPSPGNEQFF.